The rows below give T cell receptor beta chains drawn from one sample of a study of post-analysis software for immune sequencing data. TCRdb ran MiXCR on the PCR reads and lists one entry per CDR3 protein. This table holds roughly 580,000 distinct CDR3 sequences, 44% found once. The sequencing input was blood. These receptors all come from a girl between 10 and 17 years old with multiple sclerosis. CDR3s leave out the opening cysteine and the closing phenylalanine or tryptophan. Each record gives: V gene, J gene, CDR3 protein.

TRBV7-2,TRBJ2-4,ASSLAVAEILAKNIQY
TRBV9,TRBJ2-3,ASSVGGAVDTQY
TRBV5-1,TRBJ1-2,ASNSGQVFGGYT
TRBV5-1,TRBJ2-5,AGSWDPLAEEQY
TRBV5-1,TRBJ2-5,ASSLASAGWETQY
TRBV7-8,TRBJ1-5,TSSPQSVKTGSGNQPQH
TRBV10-3,TRBJ2-7,AIRADSGRSYEQY
TRBV4-1,TRBJ2-5,ASSQVSGGFDQETQY
TRBV5-1,TRBJ1-5,ASSPGRDQPQH
TRBV9,TRBJ2-5,ASSTPDRVNEQY
TRBV12-3/TRBV12-4,TRBJ2-7,ASSLAPGLALEDDEQY
TRBV20-1,TRBJ2-7,SARGHQWSEQY
TRBV9,TRBJ2-3,ASSGHREPDTQY
TRBV5-1,TRBJ1-1,ASSGGQGSRTEAF
TRBV20-1,TRBJ1-1,SAPRQLNTEAF
TRBV11-1,TRBJ2-1,ASSHQGANEQF
TRBV5-4,TRBJ2-3,ASSPIATDTQY
TRBV20-1,TRBJ1-2,SARGRRTLLDYGYT
TRBV12-3/TRBV12-4,TRBJ1-4,ASSLSPNEKLF
TRBV6-5,TRBJ1-2,ASSSRQGGNYGYT
TRBV6-2/TRBV6-3,TRBJ2-7,ASSYATGTSGPYEQY
TRBV7-2,TRBJ2-5,ACSQVLQETQY
TRBV12-3/TRBV12-4,TRBJ2-7,ASSLRLTGAYEQY
TRBV6-1,TRBJ2-2,ASRPTSELWTGELF
TRBV5-1,TRBJ1-2,ASSLRGSNYGYT
TRBV20-1,TRBJ2-6,SAYRGSSSGANVLT
TRBV10-1,TRBJ2-5,ASSGPNGETQY
TRBV5-1,TRBJ2-4,ASSGGLAGGRAKNIQY
TRBV27,TRBJ1-2,ASSFGGTRGLGGYT
TRBV10-3,TRBJ2-3,AISEPASTDTQY
TRBV30,TRBJ2-5,AWSRPGQETQY
TRBV2,TRBJ2-4,ASSDGLAGPKNIQY
TRBV7-2,TRBJ2-1,ASLAGSSSYNEQF
TRBV6-6,TRBJ2-5,ASRPLGLAGEKETQY
TRBV7-9,TRBJ2-1,ASSFAGGRGNEQF
TRBV29-1,TRBJ2-3,SGKDRDQY
TRBV7-6,TRBJ2-1,ASSPQWASGKDNEQF
TRBV9,TRBJ1-2,ASASGQGDGYT
TRBV5-1,TRBJ1-2,ASTDNSDGYT
TRBV9,TRBJ2-7,ASSVGPGGYEQY
TRBV12-3/TRBV12-4,TRBJ2-3,ASSLALASGGDTQY
TRBV15,TRBJ1-5,ATSRDKGQEPLH
TRBV12-3/TRBV12-4,TRBJ1-5,ASSLERNQPQH